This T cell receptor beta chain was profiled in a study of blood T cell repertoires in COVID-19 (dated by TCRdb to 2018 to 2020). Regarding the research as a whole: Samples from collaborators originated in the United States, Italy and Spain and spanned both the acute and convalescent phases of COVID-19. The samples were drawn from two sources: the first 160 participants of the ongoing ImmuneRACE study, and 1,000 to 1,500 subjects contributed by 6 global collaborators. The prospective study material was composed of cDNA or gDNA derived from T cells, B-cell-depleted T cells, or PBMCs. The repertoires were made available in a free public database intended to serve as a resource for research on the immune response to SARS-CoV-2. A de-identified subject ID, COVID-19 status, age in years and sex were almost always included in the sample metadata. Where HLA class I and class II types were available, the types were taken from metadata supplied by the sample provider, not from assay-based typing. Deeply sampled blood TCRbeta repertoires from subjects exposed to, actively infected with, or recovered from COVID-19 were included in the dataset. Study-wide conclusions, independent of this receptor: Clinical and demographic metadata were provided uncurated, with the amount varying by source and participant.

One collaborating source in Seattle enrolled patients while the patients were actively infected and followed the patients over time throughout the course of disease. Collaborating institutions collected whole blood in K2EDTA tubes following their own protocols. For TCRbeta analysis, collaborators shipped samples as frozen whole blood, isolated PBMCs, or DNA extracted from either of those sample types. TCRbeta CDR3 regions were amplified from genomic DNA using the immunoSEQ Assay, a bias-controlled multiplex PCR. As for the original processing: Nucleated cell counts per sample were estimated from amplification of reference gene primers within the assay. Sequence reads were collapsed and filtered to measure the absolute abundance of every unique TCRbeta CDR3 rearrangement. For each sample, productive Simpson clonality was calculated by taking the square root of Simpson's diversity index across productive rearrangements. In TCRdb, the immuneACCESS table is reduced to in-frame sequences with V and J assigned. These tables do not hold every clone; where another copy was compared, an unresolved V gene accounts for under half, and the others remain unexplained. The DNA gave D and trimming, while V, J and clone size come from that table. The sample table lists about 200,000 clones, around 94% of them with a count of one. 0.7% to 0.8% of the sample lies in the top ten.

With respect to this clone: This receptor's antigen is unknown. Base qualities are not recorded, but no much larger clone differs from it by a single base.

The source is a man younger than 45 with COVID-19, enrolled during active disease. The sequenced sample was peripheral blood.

The DNA sequence is TGTGCCATCAGTGAGTCGAAAGGGGGGGACGCTGAAGCTTTCTTT. Its translation is CAISESKGGDAEAFF. The V gene is TRBV10-3 and the J gene is TRBJ1-1; 6 matching bases give a weak D call of TRBD1. There are 15 amino acids in the CDR3, from cysteine to phenylalanine inclusive. Only the CDR3 part of the read is kept: 45 bases, read in frame from the first base. V is reduced by 0 bases and J by 6 bases, leaving a spacing of 14 bases between them. Per the germline V gene, ENHRY is the CDR1 and SYGVKD is the CDR2.